This is a list of T cell receptor beta chains from one sample in a study of response to subunit inactivated influenza vaccine. A single record per CDR3 protein comes from TCRdb applying MiXCR to the RT-PCR reads. The profile shows about 650,000 distinct CDR3 sequences, around 14% of them singletons. The input for sequencing was PBMCs from blood, taken 12 days after vaccination. These receptor sequences come from a man aged 45-65 years who received an inactivated influenza vaccine. Both conserved end residues are part of each CDR3. The order of the fields is V gene, CDR3 length, CDR3 protein.

>TRBV30|14
CAGIRTFNYNEQFF
>TRBV14|16
CASSQVRFWGPETQYF
>TRBV12-3/TRBV12-4|14
CASREQDGSYEQYF
>TRBV11-2|16
CASRGQGAANTGELFF
>TRBV24-1|12
CATSGDLGEQFF
>TRBV24-1|16
CATSELTSGGTDTQYF
>TRBV12-3/TRBV12-4|13
CASSLTGGGPQHF
>TRBV25-1|14
CASSVTGVTYEQYF
>TRBV7-2|15
CASSLVGPVDEKLFF
>TRBV30|14
CAWSGTGDNQPQHF
>TRBV20-1|8
CSATGYTF
>TRBV24-1|16
CATSDLPDSSRRTQYF
>TRBV12-3/TRBV12-4|14
CASSSNRAYYGYTF
>TRBV6-1|15
CASRPQGAAGNTIYF
>TRBV20-1|14
CSVGAGTSTDTQYF
>TRBV7-2|15
CASRRLPSGADTQYF
>TRBV4-3|16
CASSQATGGLYNEQFF
>TRBV7-2|15
CASSLGGQGFKTQYF
>TRBV6-2/TRBV6-3|16
CASRNPGQGPTGELFF
>TRBV12-3/TRBV12-4|14
CASKGTGYNSPLHF
>TRBV4-3|14
CASSQVRGAGEQFF
>TRBV10-3|17
CAISADRARSGANVLTF
>TRBV10-3|14
CAIRDRGQDTEAFF
>TRBV7-9|16
CASSGPGTAITDTQYF
>TRBV29-1|13
CSAAGLAGEEQYF
>TRBV15|16
CATSSGMTGGAYEQYF
>TRBV4-2|14
CASSQESGGETQYF
>TRBV7-8|12
CASSDWTGGAFF
>TRBV20-1|15
CSAERERGSTDTQYF
>TRBV28|17
CASSPLMDGGRRETQYF
>TRBV24-1|16
CATILYETPLGYGYTF
>TRBV12-3/TRBV12-4|14
CASSLTGGNQPQHF
>TRBV6-2/TRBV6-3|15
CASSGGGLHGETQYF
>TRBV12-3/TRBV12-4|16
CASSSGWQGKHNEQFF
>TRBV27|15
CASSLWGLGTDTQYF
>TRBV29-1|13
CSANSGVNTEAFF
>TRBV6-5|15
CASSFLAESTDTQYF
>TRBV11-2|16
CASSLDGGRFTDTQYF
>TRBV5-1|16
CASSSAGTGSNNEQFF
>TRBV5-5|13
CASSFRGFEGYTF
>TRBV5-1|15
CASRLSGGVADTQYF
>TRBV4-2|16
CASSQGEGIYNSPLHF
>TRBV5-1|13
CASSPGQGAEAFF
>TRBV12-3/TRBV12-4|13
CASSARGLGEQYF
>TRBV6-5|16
CASSYSGSKGQETQYF
>TRBV5-1|14
CASSWNSENTEAFF